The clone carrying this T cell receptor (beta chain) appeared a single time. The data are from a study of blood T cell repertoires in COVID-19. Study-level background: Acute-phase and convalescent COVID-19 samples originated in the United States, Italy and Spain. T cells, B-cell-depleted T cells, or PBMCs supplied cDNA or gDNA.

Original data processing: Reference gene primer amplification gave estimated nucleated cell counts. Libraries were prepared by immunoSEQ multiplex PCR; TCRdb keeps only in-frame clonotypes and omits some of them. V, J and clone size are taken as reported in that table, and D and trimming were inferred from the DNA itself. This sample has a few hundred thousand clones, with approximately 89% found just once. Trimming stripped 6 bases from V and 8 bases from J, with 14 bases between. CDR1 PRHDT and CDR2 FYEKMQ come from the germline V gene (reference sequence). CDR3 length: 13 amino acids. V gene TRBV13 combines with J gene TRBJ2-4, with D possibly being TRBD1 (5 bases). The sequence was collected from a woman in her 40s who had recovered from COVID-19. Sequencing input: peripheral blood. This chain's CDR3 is CASSIPGNDIQYF. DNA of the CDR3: TGTGCCAGCAGTATCCCAGGGAATGACATTCAGTACTTC. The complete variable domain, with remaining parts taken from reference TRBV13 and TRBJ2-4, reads AAGVIQSPRHLIKEKRETATLKCYPIPRHDTVYWYQQGPGQDPQFLISFYEKMQSDKGSIPDRFSAQQFSDYHSELNMSSLELGDSALYFCASSIPGNDIQYFGAGTRLSVL.